This TCR beta chain was sequenced in a study of CD8+CD57+ T cells in acquired aplastic anemia. Regarding the study as a whole: The study identified more than 25 CD8+ CDR3 sequences shared by patients and controls.

Profiles of TCR beta VDJ and CDR3 were generated from a genomic DNA template. TCRdb fed the reads into MiXCR, producing one record per CDR3 protein. Of about 160,000 distinct CDR3 sequences listed, around 47% are singletons. The CDR3 consists of 13 residues. CDR1 SQVTM and CDR2 ANQGSEA come from the germline V gene. V lost 6 bases, J lost 9 bases, and 18 bases lay in between. Concerning this clonotype itself: Antigen specificity is unknown.

Those patients picked for sequencing had displayed CD8+CD57+ cell expansion on flow cytometry. When blood sampling took place, the patients had received no therapy. Source material: sorted CD4+, CD8+, or CD8+CD57+ T cells (not recorded which) from PBMCs. The chain links TRBV29-1 to TRBJ2-1; TRBD2 is a possible D gene (7 bases). This clonotype originated in a human donor with aplastic anemia. The CDR3 nucleotides are TGCAGCGTAAGGGGGGGATCGAACAGTGAGCAGTTCTTC. Its translation: CSVRGGSNSEQFF.